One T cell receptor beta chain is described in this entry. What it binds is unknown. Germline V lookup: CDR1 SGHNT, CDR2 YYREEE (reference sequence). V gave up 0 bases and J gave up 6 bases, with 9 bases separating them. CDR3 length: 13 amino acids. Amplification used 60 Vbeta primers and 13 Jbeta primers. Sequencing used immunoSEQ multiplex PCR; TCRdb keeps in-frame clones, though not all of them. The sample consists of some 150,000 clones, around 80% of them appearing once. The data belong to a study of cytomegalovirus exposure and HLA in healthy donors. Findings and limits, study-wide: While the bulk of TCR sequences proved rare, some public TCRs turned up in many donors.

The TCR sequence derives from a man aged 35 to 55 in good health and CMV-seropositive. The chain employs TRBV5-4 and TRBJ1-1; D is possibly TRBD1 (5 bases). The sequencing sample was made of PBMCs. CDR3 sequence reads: CASSLAGIPEAFF. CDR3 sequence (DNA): TGTGCCAGCAGCTTGGCAGGGATCCCTGAAGCTTTCTTT. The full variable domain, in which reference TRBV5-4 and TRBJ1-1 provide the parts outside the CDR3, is ETGVTQSPTHLIKTRGQQVTLRCSSQSGHNTVSWYQQALGQGPQFIFQYYREEENGRGNFPPRFSGLQFPNYSSELNVNALELDDSALYLCASSLAGIPEAFFGQGTRLTVV.